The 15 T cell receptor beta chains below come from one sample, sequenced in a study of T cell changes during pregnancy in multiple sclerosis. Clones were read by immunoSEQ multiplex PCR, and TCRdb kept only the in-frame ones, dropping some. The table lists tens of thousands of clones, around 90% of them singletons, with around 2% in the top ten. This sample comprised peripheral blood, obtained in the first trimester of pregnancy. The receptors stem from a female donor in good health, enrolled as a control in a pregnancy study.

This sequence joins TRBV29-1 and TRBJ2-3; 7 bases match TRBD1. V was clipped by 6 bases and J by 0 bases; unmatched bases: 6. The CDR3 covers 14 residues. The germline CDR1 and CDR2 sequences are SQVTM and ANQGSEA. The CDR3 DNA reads TGCAGCGTCGCGGACAGGTCTAGCACAGATACGCAGTATTTT. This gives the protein CSVADRSSTDTQYF.

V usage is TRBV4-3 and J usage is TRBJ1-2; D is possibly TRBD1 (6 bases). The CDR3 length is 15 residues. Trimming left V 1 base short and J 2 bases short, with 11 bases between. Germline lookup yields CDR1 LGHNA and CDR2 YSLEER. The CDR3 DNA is TGCGCCAGCAGCCAAGGAGGGGGTAGAAACTATGGCTACACCTTC. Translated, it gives CASSQGGGRNYGYTF.

The DNA for the CDR3 is TGTGCCAGCAGCTTGGCGGTCGCTGAAGCTTTCTTT. Its translation: CASSLAVAEAFF. The gene calls are TRBV5-6 and TRBJ1-1; D uncertain. The CDR3 has 12 residues. The V end was cut by 0 bases, the J end by 6 bases, with 6 bases between. Germline-derived CDR1 and CDR2 are SGHDT and YYEEEE.

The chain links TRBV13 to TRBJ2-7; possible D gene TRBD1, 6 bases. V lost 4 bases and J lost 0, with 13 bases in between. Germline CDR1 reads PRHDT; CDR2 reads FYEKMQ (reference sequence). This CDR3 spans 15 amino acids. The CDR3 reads CASSSRTASSYEQYF. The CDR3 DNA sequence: TGTGCCAGCAGCTCCCGGACAGCAAGCTCCTACGAGCAGTACTTC.

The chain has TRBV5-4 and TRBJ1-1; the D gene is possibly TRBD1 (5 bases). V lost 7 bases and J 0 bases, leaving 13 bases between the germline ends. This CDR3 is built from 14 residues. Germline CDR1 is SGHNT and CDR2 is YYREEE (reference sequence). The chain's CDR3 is CASGPGGMNTEAFF. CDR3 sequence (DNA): TGTGCCAGCGGCCCGGGGGGGATGAACACTGAAGCTTTCTTT.

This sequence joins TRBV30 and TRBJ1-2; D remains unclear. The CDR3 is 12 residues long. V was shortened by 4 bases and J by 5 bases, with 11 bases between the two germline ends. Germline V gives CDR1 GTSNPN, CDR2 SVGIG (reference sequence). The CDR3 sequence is CAWTEGLYGYTF. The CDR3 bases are TGTGCCTGGACCGAGGGTCTTTATGGCTACACCTTC.

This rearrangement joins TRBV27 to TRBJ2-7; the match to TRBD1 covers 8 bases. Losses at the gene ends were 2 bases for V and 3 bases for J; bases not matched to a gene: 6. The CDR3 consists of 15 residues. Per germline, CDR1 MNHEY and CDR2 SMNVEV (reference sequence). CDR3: CASSLKDREYYEQYF. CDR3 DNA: TGTGCCAGCAGTTTAAAGGACAGGGAGTACTACGAGCAGTACTTC.

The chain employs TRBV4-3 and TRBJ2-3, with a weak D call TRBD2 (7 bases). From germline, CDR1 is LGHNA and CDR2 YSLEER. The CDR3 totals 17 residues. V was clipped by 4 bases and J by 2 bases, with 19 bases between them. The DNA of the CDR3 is TGCGCCAGCAGCCTCCTTCGGGCGGGGGCCTCCACAGATACGCAGTATTTT. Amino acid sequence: CASSLLRAGASTDTQYF.

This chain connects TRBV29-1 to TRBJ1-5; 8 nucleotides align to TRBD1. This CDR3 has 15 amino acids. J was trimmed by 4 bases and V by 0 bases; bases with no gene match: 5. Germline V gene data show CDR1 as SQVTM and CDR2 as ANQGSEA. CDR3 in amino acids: CSVEEGGTGNQPQHF. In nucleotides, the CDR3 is TGCAGCGTTGAAGAAGGGGGGACAGGTAATCAGCCCCAGCATTTT.

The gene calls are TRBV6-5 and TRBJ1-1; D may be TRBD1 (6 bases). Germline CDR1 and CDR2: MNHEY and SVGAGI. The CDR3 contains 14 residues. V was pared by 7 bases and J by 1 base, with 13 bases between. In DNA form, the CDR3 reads TGTGCCAGCAAACAAACGGACAGGAACACTGAAGCTTTCTTT. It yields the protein CASKQTDRNTEAFF.

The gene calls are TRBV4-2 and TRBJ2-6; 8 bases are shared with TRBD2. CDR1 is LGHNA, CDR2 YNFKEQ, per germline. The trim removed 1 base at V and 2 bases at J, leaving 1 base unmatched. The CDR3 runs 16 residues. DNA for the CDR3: TGTGCCAGCAGCCAAGGAGCGGGGGCTGGGGCCAACGTCCTGACTTTC. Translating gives CASSQGAGAGANVLTF.

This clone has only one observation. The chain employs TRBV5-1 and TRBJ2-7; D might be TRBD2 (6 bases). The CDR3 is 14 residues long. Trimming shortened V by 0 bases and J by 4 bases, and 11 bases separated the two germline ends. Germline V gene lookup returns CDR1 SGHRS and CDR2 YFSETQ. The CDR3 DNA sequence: TGCGCCAGCAGCTTGGTAGCGGCGGGATACGAGCAGTACTTC. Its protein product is CASSLVAAGYEQYF.

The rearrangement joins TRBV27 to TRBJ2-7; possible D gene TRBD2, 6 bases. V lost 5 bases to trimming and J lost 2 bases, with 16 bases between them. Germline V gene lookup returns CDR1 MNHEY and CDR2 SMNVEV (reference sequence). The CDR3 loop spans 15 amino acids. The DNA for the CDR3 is TGTGCCAGCAGTCCCGGGGGTAGGAAACCCTACGAGCAGTACTTC. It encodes CASSPGGRKPYEQYF.

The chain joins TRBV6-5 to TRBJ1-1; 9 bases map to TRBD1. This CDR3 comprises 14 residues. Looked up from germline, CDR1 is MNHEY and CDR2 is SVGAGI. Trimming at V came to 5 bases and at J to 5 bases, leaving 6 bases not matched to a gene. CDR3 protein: CASSSPGTGTEAFF. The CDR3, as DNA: TGTGCCAGCAGTAGCCCCGGGACAGGGACTGAAGCTTTCTTT.

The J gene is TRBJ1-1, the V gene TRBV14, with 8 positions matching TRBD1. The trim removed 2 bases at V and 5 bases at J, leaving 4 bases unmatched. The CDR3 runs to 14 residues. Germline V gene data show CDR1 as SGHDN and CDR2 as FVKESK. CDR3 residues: CASSQQGAGTEAFF. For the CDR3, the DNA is TGTGCCAGCAGCCAACAGGGGGCGGGAACTGAAGCTTTCTTT.